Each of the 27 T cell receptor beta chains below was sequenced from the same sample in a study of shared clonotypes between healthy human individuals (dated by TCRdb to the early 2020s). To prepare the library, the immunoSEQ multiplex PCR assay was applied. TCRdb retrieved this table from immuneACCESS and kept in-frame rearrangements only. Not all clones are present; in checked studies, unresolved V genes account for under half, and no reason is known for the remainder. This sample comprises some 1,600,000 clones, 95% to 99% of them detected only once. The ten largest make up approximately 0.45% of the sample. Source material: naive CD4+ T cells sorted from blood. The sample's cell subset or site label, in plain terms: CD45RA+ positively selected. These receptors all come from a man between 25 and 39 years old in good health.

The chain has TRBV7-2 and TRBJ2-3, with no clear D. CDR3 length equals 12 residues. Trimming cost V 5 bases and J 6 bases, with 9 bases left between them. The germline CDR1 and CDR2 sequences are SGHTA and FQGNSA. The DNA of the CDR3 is TGTGCCAGCAGCCCCCCAGTGGATACGCAGTATTTT. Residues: CASSPPVDTQYF.

The CDR3 region is CASSYTGLAFYEQYF. The CDR3 nucleotides read TGTGCCAGCAGTTACACGGGACTAGCCTTCTACGAGCAGTACTTC. V usage is TRBV6-5 and J usage is TRBJ2-7; 9 nucleotides match TRBD2. Germline values: CDR1 MNHEY, CDR2 SVGAGI. The CDR3 is 15 amino acids. The V gene end was trimmed by 2 bases and the J gene end by 3 bases; junction bases not matched to a gene: 5.

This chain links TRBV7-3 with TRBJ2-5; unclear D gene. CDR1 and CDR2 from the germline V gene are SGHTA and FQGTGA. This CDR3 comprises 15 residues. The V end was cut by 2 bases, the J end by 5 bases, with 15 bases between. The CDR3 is CASSLSSSLGETQYF. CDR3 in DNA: TGTGCCAGCAGCTTATCTTCCAGCCTTGGTGAGACCCAGTACTTC. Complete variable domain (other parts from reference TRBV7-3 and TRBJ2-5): GAGVSQTPSNKVTEKGKYVELRCDPISGHTALYWYRQSLGQGPEFLIYFQGTGAADDSGLPNDRFFAVRPEGSVSTLKIQRTERGDSAVYLCASSLSSSLGETQYFGPGTRLLVL.

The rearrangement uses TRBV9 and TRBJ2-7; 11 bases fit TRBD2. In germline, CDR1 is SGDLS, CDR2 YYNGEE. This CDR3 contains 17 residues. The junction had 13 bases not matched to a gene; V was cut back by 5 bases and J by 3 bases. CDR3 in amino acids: CASSSSTLGTSGYEQYF. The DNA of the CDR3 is TGTGCCAGCAGTTCTAGCACCCTCGGGACTAGCGGCTACGAGCAGTACTTC.

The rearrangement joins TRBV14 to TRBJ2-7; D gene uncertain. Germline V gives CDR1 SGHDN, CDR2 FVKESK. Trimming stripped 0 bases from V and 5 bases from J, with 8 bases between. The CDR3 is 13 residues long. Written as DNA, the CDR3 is TGTGCCAGCAGCCAAGATCTGTCTCACGAGCAGTACTTC. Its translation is CASSQDLSHEQYF. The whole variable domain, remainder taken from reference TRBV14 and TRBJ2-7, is EAGVTQFPSHSVIEKGQTVTLRCDPISGHDNLYWYRRVMGKEIKFLLHFVKESKQDESGMPNNRFLAERTGGTYSTLKVQPAELEDSGVYFCASSQDLSHEQYFGPGTRLTVT.

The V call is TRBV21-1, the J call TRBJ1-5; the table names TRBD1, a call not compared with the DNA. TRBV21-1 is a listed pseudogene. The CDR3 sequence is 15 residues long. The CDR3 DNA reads TGTGCCAGCAGCAAAAGGACAGGGGGATATCAGCCCCAGCATTTT. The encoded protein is CASSKRTGGYQPQHF.

The CDR3 DNA reads as TGTGCCTGGAGTATACTAGCGGGAGGGCCATCCTACGAGCAGTACTTC. Its protein is CAWSILAGGPSYEQYF. The rearrangement uses TRBV30 and TRBJ2-7, with 13 positions matching TRBD2. Germline values: CDR1 GTSNPN, CDR2 SVGIG (reference sequence). The CDR3 length is 16 residues. Trimming took 2 bases from V and 1 from J; bases not matched to a gene: 5. The whole variable domain, filled in from reference TRBV30 and TRBJ2-7, reads SQTIHQWPATLVQPVGSPLSLECTVEGTSNPNLYWYRQAAGRGLQLLFYSVGIGQISSEVPQNLSASRPQDRQFILSSKKLLLSDSGFYLCAWSILAGGPSYEQYFGPGTRLTVT.

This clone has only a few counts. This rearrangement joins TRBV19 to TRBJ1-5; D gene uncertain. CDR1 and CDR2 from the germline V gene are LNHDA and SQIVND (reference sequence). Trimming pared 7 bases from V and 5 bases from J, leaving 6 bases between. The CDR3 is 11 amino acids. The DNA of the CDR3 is TGTGCCAGTAAGGGAGATCAGCCCCAGCATTTT. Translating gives CASKGDQPQHF. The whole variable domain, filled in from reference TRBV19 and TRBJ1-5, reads DGGITQSPKYLFRKEGQNVTLSCEQNLNHDAMYWYRQDPGQGLRLIYYSQIVNDFQKGDIAEGYSVSREKKESFPLTVTSAQKNPTAFYLCASKGDQPQHFGDGTRLSIL.

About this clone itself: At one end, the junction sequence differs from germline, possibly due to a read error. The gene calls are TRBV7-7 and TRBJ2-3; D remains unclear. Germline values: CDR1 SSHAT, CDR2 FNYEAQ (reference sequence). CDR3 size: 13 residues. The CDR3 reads CASSPLMGDTQYF. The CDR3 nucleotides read TGTGCTAGCAGCCCCCTAATGGGAGATACGCAGTATTTT.

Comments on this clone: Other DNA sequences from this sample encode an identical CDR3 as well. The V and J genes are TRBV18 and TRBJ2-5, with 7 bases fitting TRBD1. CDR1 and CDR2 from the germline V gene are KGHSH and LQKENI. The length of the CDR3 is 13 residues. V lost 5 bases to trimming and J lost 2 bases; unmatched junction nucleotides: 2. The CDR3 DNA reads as TGTGCCAGCTCAGAGGGACAGCAAGAGACCCAGTACTTC. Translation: CASSEGQQETQYF.

CDR3 protein: CASSYSPGGGETQYF. The CDR3, as DNA: TGTGCCAGCAGTTACTCTCCCGGGGGAGGAGAGACCCAGTACTTC. This chain uses TRBV6-5 with TRBJ2-5; possible D gene TRBD2, 6 bases. The CDR3 totals 15 residues. Germline V CDR1 and CDR2: MNHEY, SVGAGI. Trimming cost V 0 bases and J 4 bases, with 12 bases left between them.

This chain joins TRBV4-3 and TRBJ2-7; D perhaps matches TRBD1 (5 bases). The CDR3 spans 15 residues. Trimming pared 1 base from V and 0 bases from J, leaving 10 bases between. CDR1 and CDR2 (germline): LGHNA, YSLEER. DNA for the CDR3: TGCGCCAGCAGCCAAGGATACCAGGGCTCCTACGAGCAGTACTTC. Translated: CASSQGYQGSYEQYF.

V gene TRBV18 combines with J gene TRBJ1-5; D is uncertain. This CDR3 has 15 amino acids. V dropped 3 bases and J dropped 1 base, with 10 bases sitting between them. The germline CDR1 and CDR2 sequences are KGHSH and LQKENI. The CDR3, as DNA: TGTGCCAGCTCACCCCTCCCAGCGAGCAATCAGCCCCAGCATTTT. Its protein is CASSPLPASNQPQHF.

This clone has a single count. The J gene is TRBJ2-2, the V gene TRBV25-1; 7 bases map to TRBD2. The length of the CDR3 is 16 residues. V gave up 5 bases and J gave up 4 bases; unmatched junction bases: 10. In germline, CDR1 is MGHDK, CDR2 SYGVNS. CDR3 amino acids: CASSPGGAGPTGELFF. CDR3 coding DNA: TGTGCCAGCAGTCCAGGCGGAGCGGGACCCACCGGGGAGCTGTTTTTT.

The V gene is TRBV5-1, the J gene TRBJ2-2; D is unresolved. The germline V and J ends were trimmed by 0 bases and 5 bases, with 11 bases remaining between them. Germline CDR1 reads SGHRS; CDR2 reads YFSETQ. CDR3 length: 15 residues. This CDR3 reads CASSLVSGPTGELFF. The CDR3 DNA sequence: TGCGCCAGCAGCTTGGTCTCAGGTCCGACCGGGGAGCTGTTTTTT.

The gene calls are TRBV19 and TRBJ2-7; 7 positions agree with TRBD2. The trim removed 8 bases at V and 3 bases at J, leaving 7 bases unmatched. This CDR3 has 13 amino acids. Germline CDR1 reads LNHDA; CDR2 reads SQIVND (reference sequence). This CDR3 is CASGAGLDYEQYF. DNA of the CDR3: TGTGCCAGTGGAGCGGGACTTGACTACGAGCAGTACTTC.

CDR3 loop: CASSEYIGGAVREETQYF. CDR3 in DNA: TGTGCCAGCAGTGAATATATCGGTGGGGCAGTTAGGGAAGAGACCCAGTACTTC. This rearrangement joins TRBV25-1 to TRBJ2-5; D might be TRBD1 (5 bases). The germline gives CDR1 MGHDK, CDR2 SYGVNS. The ends were cut back, 0 bases at V and 3 bases at J, with 20 bases in the middle. The CDR3 is made up of 18 amino acids.

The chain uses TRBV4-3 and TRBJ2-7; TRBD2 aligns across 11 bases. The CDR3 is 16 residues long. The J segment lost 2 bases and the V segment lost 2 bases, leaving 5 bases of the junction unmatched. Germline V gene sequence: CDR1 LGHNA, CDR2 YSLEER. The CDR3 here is CASSQTGTSGAYEQYF. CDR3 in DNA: TGCGCCAGCAGCCAAACCGGGACTAGCGGCGCCTACGAGCAGTACTTC.

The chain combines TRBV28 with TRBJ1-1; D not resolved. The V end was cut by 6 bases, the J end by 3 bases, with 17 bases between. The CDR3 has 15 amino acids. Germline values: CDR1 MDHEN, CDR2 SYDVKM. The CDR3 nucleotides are TGTGCCAGCAGCCCTCGGCGGCGGCATGACACTGAAGCTTTCTTT. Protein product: CASSPRRRHDTEAFF. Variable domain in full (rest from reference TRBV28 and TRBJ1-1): DVKVTQSSRYLVKRTGEKVFLECVQDMDHENMFWYRQDPGLGLRLIYFSYDVKMKEKGDIPEGYSVSREKKERFSLILESASTNQTSMYLCASSPRRRHDTEAFFGQGTRLTVV.

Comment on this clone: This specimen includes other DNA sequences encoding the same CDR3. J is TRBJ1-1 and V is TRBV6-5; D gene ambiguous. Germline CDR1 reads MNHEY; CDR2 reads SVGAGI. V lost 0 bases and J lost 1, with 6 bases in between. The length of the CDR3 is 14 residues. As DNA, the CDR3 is TGTGCCAGCAGTTACTCGACTAGGAACACTGAAGCTTTCTTT. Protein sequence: CASSYSTRNTEAFF.

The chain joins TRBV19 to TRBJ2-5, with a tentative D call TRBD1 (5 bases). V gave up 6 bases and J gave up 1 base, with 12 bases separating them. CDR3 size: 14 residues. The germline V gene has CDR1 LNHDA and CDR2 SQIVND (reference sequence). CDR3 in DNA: TGTGCCAGTAGCACCGACAGTTTCCAAGAGACCCAGTACTTC. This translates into CASSTDSFQETQYF.

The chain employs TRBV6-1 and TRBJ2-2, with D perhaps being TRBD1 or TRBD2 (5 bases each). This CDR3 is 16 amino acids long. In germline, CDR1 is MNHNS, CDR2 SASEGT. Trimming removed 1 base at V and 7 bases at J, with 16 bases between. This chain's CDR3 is CASSEEAHQGRGELFF. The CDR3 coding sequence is TGTGCCAGCAGTGAAGAGGCTCATCAGGGACGCGGGGAGCTGTTTTTT.

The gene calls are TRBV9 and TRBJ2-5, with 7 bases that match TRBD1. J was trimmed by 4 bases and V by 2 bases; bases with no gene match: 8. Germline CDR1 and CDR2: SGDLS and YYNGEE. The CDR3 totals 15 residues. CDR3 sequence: CASSVVVDRAETQYF. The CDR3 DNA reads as TGTGCCAGCAGCGTCGTAGTCGACAGGGCAGAGACCCAGTACTTC.

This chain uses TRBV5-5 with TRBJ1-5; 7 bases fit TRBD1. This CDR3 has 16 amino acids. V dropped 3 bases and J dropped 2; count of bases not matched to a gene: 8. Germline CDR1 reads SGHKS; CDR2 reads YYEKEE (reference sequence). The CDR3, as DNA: TGTGCCAGCAGCTGGGAAGCCGGGACAGGCAATCAGCCCCAGCATTTT. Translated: CASSWEAGTGNQPQHF.

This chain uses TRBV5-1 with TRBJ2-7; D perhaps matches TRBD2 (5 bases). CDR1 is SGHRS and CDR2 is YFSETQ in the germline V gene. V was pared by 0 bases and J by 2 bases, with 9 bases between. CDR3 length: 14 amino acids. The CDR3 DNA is TGCGCCAGCAGCTTGGTACGGGAAACCTACGAGCAGTACTTC. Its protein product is CASSLVRETYEQYF.

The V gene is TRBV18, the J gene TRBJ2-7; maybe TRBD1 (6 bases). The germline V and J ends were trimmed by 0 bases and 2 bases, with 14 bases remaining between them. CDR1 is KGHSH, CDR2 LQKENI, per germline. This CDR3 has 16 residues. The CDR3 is CASSPPRTWTAYEQYF. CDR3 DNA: TGTGCCAGCTCACCACCCCGGACTTGGACAGCCTACGAGCAGTACTTC.

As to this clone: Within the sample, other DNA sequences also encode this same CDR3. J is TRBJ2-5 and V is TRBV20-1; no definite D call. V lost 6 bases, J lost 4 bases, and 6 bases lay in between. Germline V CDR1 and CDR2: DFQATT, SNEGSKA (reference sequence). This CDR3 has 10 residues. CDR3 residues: CSANLETQYF. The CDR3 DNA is TGCAGTGCCAATTTAGAGACCCAGTACTTC.